This entry describes one T cell receptor beta chain. Three rounds of nested PCR, following a modified ARM-PCR protocol, produced the TCRbeta library. A single record per CDR3 protein comes from TCRdb applying MiXCR to the multiplex PCR reads. The sample contains 80,000 to 130,000 distinct CDR3 sequences, roughly two thirds of which appear only once. Germline lookup yields CDR1 SGHAT and CDR2 FQNNGV. The V and J ends lost 1 base and 13 bases respectively, with 11 bases between them. The CDR3 covers 12 residues. No cell sorting was done before RNA was extracted from the tissue. More than 3 cm separated this lung sample from the edge of the tumor. The data were obtained in a study of tumor and adjacent non-tumor tissue in lung cancer.

This clonotype was obtained from a man aged 25 to 40 with non-small cell lung cancer. The sample comprised distant non-tumor lung tissue. The chain joins TRBV11-2 to TRBJ2-1; maybe TRBD1 (5 bases). The CDR3 reads CASSLARGDQFF. The CDR3 DNA follows: TGTGCCAGCAGCTTAGCTAGGGGCGACCAGTTCTTC.